This TCR beta chain is from a study of OX40 agonist ivuxolimab in advanced cancers. Method: immunoSEQ multiplex PCR; TCRdb's copy keeps in-frame clones and lacks some. Here the sample spans 60,000 to 75,000 clones, 84% being singletons. The CDR3 totals 14 residues. Germline CDR1 SQVTM, CDR2 ANQGSEA. Trimming took 3 bases from V and 4 from J, leaving 14 bases between them. This clone is a singleton in its sample. The receptor comes from an adult with an advanced solid tumor such as melanoma, head and neck, liver or kidney cancer. The chain employs TRBV29-1 and TRBJ2-3, with D unclear. Sequenced material: CD4+ or CD8+ T cells sorted from blood, taken in a trial of the OX40 agonist ivuxolimab. CDR3 bases: TGCAGCGTTGAGGGCCAAGGGTTGGCAGATACGCAGTATTTT. It encodes CSVEGQGLADTQYF.